This section outlines one TCR beta chain sequence together with its context. Its antigen is currently unknown. The entry originates in a study of shared clonotypes between healthy human individuals. For the study at large: Aged between 18 and 49, the donors were two women and three men.

Method: immunoSEQ multiplex PCR; TCRdb's copy keeps in-frame clones and lacks some. The sample has about a million clones, roughly 77% seen once. The CDR3 consists of 16 residues. V shed 6 bases, J shed 5 bases, and the junction held 13 bases outside the gene matches. In germline, CDR1 is SNHLY, CDR2 FYNNEI. Study outcomes and limitations: A few donors shared approximately 5% of their naive CD4 clonotypes.

CD4+ cells underwent separation, giving CD45RA+ naive and CD45RA-negative memory subsets. V is TRBV2 and J is TRBJ1-5, with 7 bases that match TRBD1. Sequencing was done on a sample of memory CD4+ T cells from PBMCs. As for subset: CD45RA-negative fraction. The clonotype originates from a man aged 18 to 35 in good health. Some clones in this sample may be carry-over from other donors' samples. This chain's CDR3 is CASRPLGRDSHQPQHF. The CDR3 region has the DNA TGTGCCAGCAGACCGCTCGGGCGGGACAGTCATCAGCCCCAGCATTTT.